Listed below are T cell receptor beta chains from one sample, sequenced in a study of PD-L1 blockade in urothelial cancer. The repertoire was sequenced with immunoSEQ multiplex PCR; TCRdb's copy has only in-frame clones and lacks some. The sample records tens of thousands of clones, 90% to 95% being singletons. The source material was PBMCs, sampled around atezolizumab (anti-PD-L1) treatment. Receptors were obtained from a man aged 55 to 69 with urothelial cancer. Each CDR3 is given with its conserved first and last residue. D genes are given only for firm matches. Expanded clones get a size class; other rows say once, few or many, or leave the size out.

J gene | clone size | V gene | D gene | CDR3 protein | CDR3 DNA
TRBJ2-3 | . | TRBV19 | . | CASRGAGVVDTQYF | TGTGCCTCCCGGGGGGCGGGAGTGGTAGATACGCAGTATTTT
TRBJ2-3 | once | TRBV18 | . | CASSLQGADTQYF | TGTGCCAGCTCACTCCAGGGCGCAGATACGCAGTATTTT
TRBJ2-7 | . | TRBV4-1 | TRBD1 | CASSQGQGNPYEQYF | TGCGCCAGCAGCCAAGGACAGGGAAACCCCTACGAGCAGTACTTC
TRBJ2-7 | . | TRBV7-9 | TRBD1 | CASSLDRSRGLSEQYF | TGTGCCAGCAGCTTGGATCGGTCCAGGGGGCTGAGCGAGCAGTACTTC
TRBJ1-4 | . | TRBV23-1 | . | CASSQHPRDNFSPCNEKLFF | TGCGCCAGCAGTCAACATCCCCGGGACAATTTTTCCCCATGTAATGAAAAACTGTTTTTT
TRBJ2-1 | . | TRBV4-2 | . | CASSQDLTSVEFF | TGTGCCAGCAGCCAAGATCTTACCAGCGTAGAGTTCTTC
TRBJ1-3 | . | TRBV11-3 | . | CASSLSGDSGNTIYF | TGTGCCAGCAGCCTTTCAGGGGACTCTGGAAACACCATATATTTT
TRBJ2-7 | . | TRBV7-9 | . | CASSVSFRDYEQYF | TGTGCCAGCAGCGTATCTTTCCGGGACTACGAGCAGTACTTC
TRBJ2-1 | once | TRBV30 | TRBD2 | CAWSPKGLAGHLGYTEQFF | TGTGCCTGGAGTCCGAAGGGGCTAGCGGGCCACCTTGGTTACACTGAGCAGTTCTTC
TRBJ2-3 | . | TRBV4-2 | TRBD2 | CASSQAAAGGLDTQYF | TGTGCCAGCAGCCAAGCGGCGGCGGGGGGCCTAGATACGCAGTATTTT
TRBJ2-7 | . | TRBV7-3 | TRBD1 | CASSLPLDRAYEQYF | TGTGCCAGCAGCTTACCCCTGGACAGGGCCTACGAGCAGTACTTC
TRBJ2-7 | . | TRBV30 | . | CAWSVLVDYEQYF | TGTGCCTGGAGTGTACTAGTGGACTACGAGCAGTACTTC
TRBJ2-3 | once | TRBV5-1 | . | CASSFGGWSTDTQYF | TGCGCCAGCAGCTTTGGAGGATGGAGCACAGATACGCAGTATTTT
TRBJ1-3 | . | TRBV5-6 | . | CASSLRAGSGNTIYF | TGTGCCAGCAGCTTGCGGGCAGGGTCGGGAAACACCATATATTTT
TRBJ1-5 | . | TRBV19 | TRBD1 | CATDDRGGNQPQHF | TGTGCCACCGACGACAGGGGAGGCAATCAGCCCCAGCATTTT
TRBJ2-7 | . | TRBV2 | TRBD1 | CASSELGQGYEQYF | TGTGCCAGCAGTGAGCTTGGACAGGGCTACGAGCAGTACTTC
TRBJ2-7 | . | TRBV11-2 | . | CASSLGGSGTPYEQYF | TGTGCCAGCAGCTTAGGAGGCAGCGGGACACCCTACGAGCAGTACTTC
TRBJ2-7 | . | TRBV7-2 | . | CASRPGQFNYEQYF | TGTGCCAGCAGACCTGGACAGTTCAACTACGAGCAGTACTTC
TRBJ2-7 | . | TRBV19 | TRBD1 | CASSTGTGGVQYF | TGTGCCAGTAGTACCGGGACAGGGGGAGTGCAGTACTTC
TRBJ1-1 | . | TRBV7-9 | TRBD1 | CASGHRGSRSNTEAFF | TGTGCCAGCGGCCACAGGGGGTCGCGGTCGAACACTGAAGCTTTCTTT
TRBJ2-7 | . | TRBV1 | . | CTSSLLPGDPEQYF | TGCACCAGCAGCCTCCTACCGGGGGATCCCGAACAGTACTTC
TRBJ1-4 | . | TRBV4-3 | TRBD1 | CASSQDRVTNEKLFF | TGCGCCAGCAGCCAGGACAGGGTAACTAATGAAAAACTGTTTTTT